This record looks at one T cell receptor beta chain sequence and its context. This sample stems from a study of control samples from healthy donors and cancer patients. Trimming shortened V by 7 bases and J by 0 bases, and 13 bases separated the two germline ends. The CDR3 covers 14 residues. Germline V gene lookup returns CDR1 MNHEY and CDR2 SMNVEV (reference sequence). The repertoire was sequenced with immunoSEQ multiplex PCR; TCRdb's copy has only in-frame clones and lacks some. The table lists 140,000 to 150,000 clones, around 86% of them singletons. The sequence was collected from a man aged 25-40 years in good health. Specimen: blood. J is TRBJ2-7 and V is TRBV27, with D possibly TRBD2 on 5 matching bases. CDR3 sequence (DNA): TGTGCCAGCACCCCCGTAGGGAGCTCCTACGAGCAGTACTTC. Translating gives CASTPVGSSYEQYF.